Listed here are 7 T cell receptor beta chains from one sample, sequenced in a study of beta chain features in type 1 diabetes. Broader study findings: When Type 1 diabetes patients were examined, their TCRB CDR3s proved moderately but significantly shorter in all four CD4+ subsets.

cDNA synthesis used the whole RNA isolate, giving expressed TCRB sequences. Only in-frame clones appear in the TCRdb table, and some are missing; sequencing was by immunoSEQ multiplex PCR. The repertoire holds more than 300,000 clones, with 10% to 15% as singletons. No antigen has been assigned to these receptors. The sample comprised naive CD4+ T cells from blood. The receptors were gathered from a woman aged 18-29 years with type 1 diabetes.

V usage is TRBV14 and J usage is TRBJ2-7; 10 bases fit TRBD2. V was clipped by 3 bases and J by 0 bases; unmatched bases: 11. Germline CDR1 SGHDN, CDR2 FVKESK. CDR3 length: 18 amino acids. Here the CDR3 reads CASSQGGWLAGDSYEQYF. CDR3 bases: TGTGCCAGCAGCCAGGGGGGATGGCTAGCGGGGGACTCCTACGAGCAGTACTTC.

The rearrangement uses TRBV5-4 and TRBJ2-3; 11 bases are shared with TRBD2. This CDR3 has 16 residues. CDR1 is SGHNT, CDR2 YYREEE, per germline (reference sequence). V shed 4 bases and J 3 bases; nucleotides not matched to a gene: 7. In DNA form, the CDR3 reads TGTGCCAGCAGCGACGCTAGCGGGGGGCAAACAGATACGCAGTATTTT. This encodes CASSDASGGQTDTQYF.

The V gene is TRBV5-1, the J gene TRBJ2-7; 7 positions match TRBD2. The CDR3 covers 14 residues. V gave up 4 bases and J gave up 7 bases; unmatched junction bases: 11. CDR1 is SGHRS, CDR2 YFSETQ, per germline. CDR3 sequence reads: CASSLGRLAEEQYF. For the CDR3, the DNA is TGCGCCAGCAGCCTAGGGCGGCTAGCGGAAGAGCAGTACTTC.

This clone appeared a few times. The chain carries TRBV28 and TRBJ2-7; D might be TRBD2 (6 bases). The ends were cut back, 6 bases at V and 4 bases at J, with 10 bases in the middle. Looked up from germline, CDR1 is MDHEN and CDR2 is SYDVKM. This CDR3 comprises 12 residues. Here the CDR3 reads CASRQTSYEQYF. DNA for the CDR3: TGTGCCAGCAGGCAGACTAGTTACGAGCAGTACTTC.

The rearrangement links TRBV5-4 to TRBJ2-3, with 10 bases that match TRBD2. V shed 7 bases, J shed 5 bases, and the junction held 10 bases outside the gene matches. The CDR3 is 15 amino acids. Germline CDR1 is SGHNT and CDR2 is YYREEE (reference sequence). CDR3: CASRIAGGSLDTQYF. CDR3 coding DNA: TGTGCCAGCCGGATAGCGGGAGGCTCCCTAGATACGCAGTATTTT.

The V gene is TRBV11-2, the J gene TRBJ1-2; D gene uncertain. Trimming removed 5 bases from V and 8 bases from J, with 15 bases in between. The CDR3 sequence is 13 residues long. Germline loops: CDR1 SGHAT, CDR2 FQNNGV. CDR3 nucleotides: TGTGCCAGCAGCCCCCTCGGCGGGGAGGGCTACACCTTC. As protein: CASSPLGGEGYTF.

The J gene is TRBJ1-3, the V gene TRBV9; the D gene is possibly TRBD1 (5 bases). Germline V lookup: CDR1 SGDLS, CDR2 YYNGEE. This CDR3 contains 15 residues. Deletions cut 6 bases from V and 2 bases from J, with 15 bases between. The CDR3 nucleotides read TGTGCCAGCATGCGGGGGGATTCGGCTGGAAACACCATATATTTT. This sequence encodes CASMRGDSAGNTIYF.